The 26 T cell receptor beta chains below all came from one sample that was sequenced in a study of CD8 T cells in ankylosing spondylitis. TCRdb re-analysed the 5' RACE reads in MiXCR, keeping a single row per CDR3 protein. This table holds roughly 230,000 distinct CDR3 sequences, 15% to 20% found once. The specimen sequenced was blood, either unsorted or a sorted T cell fraction (not recorded which). The receptor set was obtained from a male donor with ankylosing spondylitis or in good health (not recorded which).

A few counts support this clonotype. This chain connects TRBV7-9 to TRBJ1-2; no firm D call. CDR1 and CDR2 (germline): SEHNR, FQNEAQ (reference sequence). V was clipped by 1 base and J by 3 bases, with 9 bases between them. This CDR3 is 14 amino acids long. CDR3 sequence: CASSLGEVDYGYTF. The CDR3 DNA follows: TGTGCCAGCAGCTTAGGGGAGGTGGACTATGGCTACACCTTC.

This clonotype was observed a handful of times. In DNA form, the CDR3 reads TGTGCCAGCAGCTTAGCCTTTACGGAGATCACAGATACGCAGTATTTT. As protein: CASSLAFTEITDTQYF. This chain joins TRBV11-2 and TRBJ2-3, with no clear D. V lost 1 base and J 2 bases, leaving 13 bases between the germline ends. This CDR3 spans 16 amino acids. Germline loops: CDR1 SGHAT, CDR2 FQNNGV.

In its sample, this clonotype was seen a few times. The chain is built from TRBV6-2 or TRBV6-3 and TRBJ2-7; perhaps TRBD2 as D (7 bases). The germline V and J ends were trimmed by 5 bases and 6 bases, with 14 bases remaining between them. The V gene's germline CDR1 is MNHEY and CDR2 SVGEGT. There are 13 residues in the CDR3. The CDR3 DNA sequence: TGTGCCAGCAGTCCAGGGAGGGGGACCGAGCAGTACTTC. It encodes CASSPGRGTEQYF.

About this clonotype itself: At one of its ends the junction is not consistent with the germline gene, which may arise from a read error. This rearrangement joins TRBV3-1 to TRBJ2-3; 8 bases fit TRBD2. Germline-derived CDR1 and CDR2 are LGHDT and YNNKEL (reference sequence). This CDR3 spans 16 amino acids. The CDR3 nucleotides are TGTGCCAGCAGCCAAGATCGCACTAGCGGCACAGATGCGCAGTATTTT. Its translation is CASSQDRTSGTDAQYF.

V gene TRBV9 combines with J gene TRBJ2-3; 11 bases are shared with TRBD2. Unmatched junction bases numbered 6, after V lost 3 bases and J lost 0 bases. Per the germline V gene, CDR1 is SGDLS and CDR2 is YYNGEE. CDR3 length: 17 residues. CDR3 sequence: CASSDGTSGASTDTQYF. The CDR3 DNA reads as TGTGCCAGCAGCGACGGGACTAGCGGAGCTAGCACAGATACGCAGTATTTT.

Only a few counts were recorded for this clonotype. The chain has TRBV29-1 and TRBJ1-4; tentatively, D is TRBD1 (5 bases). The CDR3 has 12 amino acids. Germline V CDR1 and CDR2: SQVTM, ANQGSEA. V lost 2 bases and J 12 bases, leaving 13 bases between the germline ends. This CDR3 is CSVERGGEELFF. For the CDR3, the DNA is TGCAGCGTTGAAAGGGGTGGGGAGGAACTGTTTTTT.

This sequence joins TRBV27 and TRBJ2-2; 9 bases match TRBD1. Germline trimming cut 1 base from V and 6 bases from J; bases unmatched to any gene: 18. CDR3 length: 20 amino acids. Looked up from germline, CDR1 is MNHEY and CDR2 is SMNVEV (reference sequence). CDR3 residues: CASSLLGTGPPHSAAGELFF. Written as DNA, the CDR3 is TGTGCCAGCAGTTTATTGGGGACAGGGCCACCACACTCCGCGGCCGGGGAGCTGTTTTTT.

This clonotype was observed a handful of times. J is TRBJ1-1 and V is TRBV27; no firm D call. The CDR3 totals 13 residues. V lost 6 bases and J lost 8, with 16 bases in between. Germline V lookup: CDR1 MNHEY, CDR2 SMNVEV (reference sequence). CDR3: CASSLAGYREAFF. The CDR3 nucleotides read TGTGCCAGCAGCTTAGCGGGGTATCGAGAAGCTTTCTTT.

This clonotype was counted between two and nine times. The chain employs TRBV6-6 and TRBJ2-7; no reliable D call. V was cut by 8 bases and J by 0 bases, with 11 bases left in between. Germline CDR1 MNHNY, CDR2 SVGAGI (reference sequence). The CDR3 runs 13 residues. The CDR3 nucleotides are TGTGCCAGCCTTGGGTACAACTCCTACGAGCAGTACTTC. This sequence encodes CASLGYNSYEQYF.

V usage is TRBV6-5 and J usage is TRBJ1-2, with D possibly matching TRBD1 (6 bases). V was cut by 5 bases and J by 5 bases, with 9 bases left in between. The CDR3 contains 12 residues. Per germline, CDR1 MNHEY and CDR2 SVGAGI. Written as DNA, the CDR3 is TGTGCCAGCAGTCTCCAGGGGTATGGCTACACCTTC. Encoded protein: CASSLQGYGYTF.

This clonotype was picked up many times. This chain's CDR3 is CASSSPIGGKREQYF. The CDR3 DNA reads as TGTGCCAGCAGCTCCCCAATTGGGGGGAAACGCGAGCAGTACTTC. The chain carries TRBV5-6 and TRBJ2-7; the D gene is possibly TRBD2 (6 bases). The CDR3 covers 15 residues. The V end lost 3 bases, the J end lost 6 bases, and 19 bases lay between the germline ends. CDR1 and CDR2 from the germline V gene are SGHDT and YYEEEE.

The V gene is TRBV4-1, the J gene TRBJ1-5, with D possibly being TRBD1 (5 bases). This CDR3 has 18 amino acids. The V gene lost 1 base and the J gene lost 2 bases, with 18 bases spanning the gap. Germline CDR1 is MGHRA and CDR2 is YSYEKL. The DNA for the CDR3 is TGCGCCAGCAGCCAAGGTACTACCACGGGGGGGGGCAATCAGCCCCAGCATTTT. Protein product: CASSQGTTTGGGNQPQHF.

This clonotype was detected only a few times. The chain is built from TRBV5-1 and TRBJ2-1; 13 positions match TRBD2. Germline CDR1 SGHRS, CDR2 YFSETQ. After removal of 8 bases from V and 9 bases from J, the junction contained 8 bases not matched to a gene. The CDR3 extends over 14 amino acids. CDR3 in amino acids: CASQLAGGPGEQFF. The CDR3 bases are TGCGCCAGTCAACTAGCGGGAGGGCCTGGTGAGCAGTTCTTC.

The sample holds a few counts of this clonotype. The rearrangement uses TRBV7-9 and TRBJ2-5; the D is unclear. CDR1 is SEHNR, CDR2 FQNEAQ, per germline (reference sequence). With 1 base removed from V and 3 bases from J, the gap between germline ends came to 9 bases. CDR3 length: 14 amino acids. The CDR3 reads CASSLVQSKETQYF. The CDR3 coding sequence is TGTGCCAGCAGCTTAGTTCAGAGCAAAGAGACCCAGTACTTC.

The rearrangement joins TRBV15 to TRBJ2-3; D call uncertain. The V gene lost 0 bases and the J gene lost 9 bases, with 10 bases spanning the gap. Germline V gene data show CDR1 as LNHNV and CDR2 as YYDKDF (reference sequence). The CDR3 runs to 13 residues. CDR3 bases: TGTGCCACCAGCAGAGATCGAAGCGAGACGCAGTATTTT. It encodes CATSRDRSETQYF.

This clonotype has only a few counts. CDR3 residues: CSAREGGPGGELFF. The CDR3 region has the DNA TGCAGTGCTAGGGAAGGAGGGCCGGGCGGGGAGCTGTTTTTT. The chain employs TRBV20-1 and TRBJ2-2, with a tentative D call TRBD2 (6 bases). Germline V gives CDR1 DFQATT, CDR2 SNEGSKA (reference sequence). V lost 3 bases, J lost 7 bases, and 15 bases lay in between. The CDR3 length is 14 residues.

The chain has TRBV15 and TRBJ2-7; the match to TRBD2 covers 8 bases. Losses at the gene ends were 4 bases for V and 0 bases for J; bases not matched to a gene: 14. CDR3 length equals 18 residues. The germline V gene encodes CDR1 LNHNV and CDR2 YYDKDF (reference sequence). Here the CDR3 reads CATSTPIPGREGSYEQYF. CDR3 coding DNA: TGTGCCACCAGCACCCCAATCCCCGGGAGGGAGGGCTCCTACGAGCAGTACTTC.

This clonotype was detected only a few times. In nucleotides, the CDR3 is TGTGCCAGCAGCCCGAAGTTCTCGGGGGCAATCACTGAAGCTTTCTTT. The encoded protein is CASSPKFSGAITEAFF. The rearrangement joins TRBV13 to TRBJ1-1, with D possibly TRBD1 on 6 matching bases. Per germline, CDR1 PRHDT and CDR2 FYEKMQ (reference sequence). This CDR3 comprises 16 residues. Between the trimmed V and J ends, which lost 5 bases and 4 bases, there was a span of 20 bases.

The rearrangement links TRBV6-5 to TRBJ1-1; perhaps TRBD1 as D (5 bases). CDR1 and CDR2 (germline): MNHEY, SVGAGI. Trimming cost V 2 bases and J 6 bases, with 10 bases left between them. This CDR3 comprises 13 residues. The CDR3 bases are TGTGCCAGCAGTTACCGGGGGTTCGCTGAAGCTTTCTTT. It specifies CASSYRGFAEAFF.

The table lists this clonotype with a few counts. The genes are TRBV10-3 and TRBJ1-1; no clear D. This CDR3 has 14 amino acids. Looked up from germline, CDR1 is ENHRY and CDR2 is SYGVKD. The ends were cut back, 0 bases at V and 3 bases at J, with 8 bases in the middle. CDR3 nucleotides: TGTGCCATCAGTGAGTCGGGCAGCCACACTGAAGCTTTCTTT. Its translation: CAISESGSHTEAFF.

This clonotype was recorded many times. The chain is built from TRBV4-3 and TRBJ2-7; D remains ambiguous. The germline V gene has CDR1 LGHNA and CDR2 YSLEER. The V end lost 0 bases, the J end lost 9 bases, and 12 bases lay between the germline ends. This CDR3 is built from 13 residues. CDR3 bases: TGCGCCAGCAGCCAAGATAGGGTCGCAGGGCAGTACTTC. Translated, it gives CASSQDRVAGQYF.

This clonotype turned up a few times. This chain links TRBV7-9 with TRBJ2-1; 7 bases are shared with TRBD2. J gave up 8 bases and V 0 bases, and 4 bases lay outside the gene matches. The CDR3 is 14 residues long. Germline assignment: CDR1 SEHNR and CDR2 FQNEAQ (reference sequence). The chain's CDR3 is CASSLAGGPDEQFF. Here the CDR3 DNA reads TGTGCCAGCAGCTTAGCGGGAGGGCCGGATGAGCAGTTCTTC. Filled out from reference TRBV7-9 and TRBJ2-1, the complete variable domain reads DTGVSQNPRHKITKRGQNVTFRCDPISEHNRLYWYRQTLGQGPEFLTYFQNEAQLEKSRLLSDRFSAERPKGSFSTLEIQRTEQGDSAMYLCASSLAGGPDEQFFGPGTRLTVL.

The rearrangement joins TRBV7-9 to TRBJ2-1, with a possible D match to TRBD2 (5 bases). Trimming took 5 bases from V and 0 from J, leaving 14 bases between them. The CDR3 sequence is 16 residues long. CDR1 SEHNR and CDR2 FQNEAQ come from the germline V gene (reference sequence). CDR3 in amino acids: CASSPPGLSSYNEQFF. The CDR3 DNA sequence: TGTGCCAGCAGCCCTCCGGGATTAAGCTCCTACAATGAGCAGTTCTTC.

The chain combines TRBV4-3 with TRBJ2-5; 10 bases are shared with TRBD2. V dropped 0 bases and J dropped 2; count of bases not matched to a gene: 3. This CDR3 comprises 16 residues. CDR1 is LGHNA, CDR2 YSLEER, per germline. The CDR3 DNA reads as TGCGCCAGCAGCCAAGATCCAGCGGGAGGGCAAGAGACCCAGTACTTC. It codes for CASSQDPAGGQETQYF.

This clonotype appeared a few times. This chain joins TRBV6-2 or TRBV6-3 and TRBJ1-5, with D unclear. Germline V gene sequence: CDR1 MNHEY, CDR2 SVGEGT. V gave up 2 bases and J gave up 0 bases, with 14 bases separating them. This CDR3 comprises 17 residues. CDR3 amino acids: CASSYPGLLSSNQPQHF. Here the CDR3 DNA reads TGTGCCAGCAGTTACCCCGGACTCCTCTCTAGCAATCAGCCCCAGCATTTT.

J is TRBJ2-3 and V is TRBV18, with 10 bases matching TRBD1. The CDR3 contains 17 residues. Unmatched junction bases numbered 6, after V lost 0 bases and J lost 3 bases. Germline V lookup: CDR1 KGHSH, CDR2 LQKENI. The CDR3 sequence: CASSPPGQGYSTDTQYF. CDR3 DNA: TGTGCCAGCTCACCACCGGGACAGGGGTATTCTACAGATACGCAGTATTTT.